These T cell receptor beta chains were read from a single sample in a study of cytomegalovirus exposure and HLA in healthy donors. TCRdb's copy holds only in-frame clones and misses some; the assay was immunoSEQ multiplex PCR. The repertoire holds approximately 160,000 clones, with about 75% as singletons. Input material: PBMCs. These receptors were taken from a male donor in good health and CMV-seronegative. Both conserved end residues are part of each CDR3. The D gene is left open where the match is weak. Part of the rows lack a size; the others show once, few, many or a class for expanded clones.

J gene	V gene	D gene	clone size	CDR3 protein	CDR3 DNA
TRBJ1-1	TRBV9	TRBD1	few	CASSPRDRDYTEAFF	TGTGCCAGCAGCCCCCGGGACAGGGACTACACTGAAGCTTTCTTT
TRBJ2-7	TRBV6-5	NA	NA	CASSYSDSAYEQYF	TGTGCCAGCAGTTACTCAGACAGCGCCTACGAGCAGTACTTC
TRBJ1-2	TRBV30	NA	NA	CAATGFGYTF	TGTGCTGCGACTGGGTTTGGCTACACCTTC
TRBJ2-2	TRBV5-1	NA	NA	CASSPANTGELFF	TGCGCCAGCAGTCCAGCGAACACCGGGGAGCTGTTTTTT
TRBJ1-3	TRBV7-2	NA	NA	CASSLGRQVFAGNTIYF	TGTGCCAGCAGCTTAGGGAGACAGGTATTCGCTGGAAACACCATATATTTT
TRBJ2-3	TRBV6-1	NA	NA	CASSEVRFASADTQYF	TGTGCCAGCAGTGAAGTCCGCTTTGCTAGCGCAGATACGCAGTATTTT
TRBJ2-5	TRBV7-2	TRBD2	NA	CASSLASASAGGPQETQYF	TGTGCCAGCAGCTTAGCTAGTGCATCCGCGGGAGGGCCCCAGGAGACCCAGTACTTC
TRBJ2-7	TRBV4-1	TRBD2	NA	CASSPTSGDYEQYF	TGCGCCAGCAGCCCAACTAGCGGGGACTACGAGCAGTACTTC
TRBJ2-7	TRBV6-5	TRBD1	NA	CASSQDRGSNEQYF	TGTGCCAGCAGCCAAGACAGGGGGAGCAACGAGCAGTACTTC
TRBJ2-7	TRBV27	NA	NA	CASSLMGGITYEQYF	TGTGCCAGCAGTTTAATGGGAGGAATTACCTACGAGCAGTACTTC
TRBJ1-1	TRBV9	TRBD1	NA	CASSPRQGAATEAFF	TGTGCCAGCAGCCCCCGACAGGGGGCGGCCACTGAAGCTTTCTTT
TRBJ2-7	TRBV29-1	TRBD1	NA	CSAGQGAYEQYF	TGCAGCGCGGGACAGGGTGCCTACGAGCAGTACTTC
TRBJ2-6	TRBV5-4	TRBD1	few	CASSLSTMGRDRVEANVLTF	TGTGCCAGCAGCTTGTCCACGATGGGCCGGGACAGGGTGGAGGCCAACGTCCTGACTTTC
TRBJ1-5	TRBV6-1	NA	NA	CASSAQPGNNQPQHF	TGTGCCAGCAGTGCACAACCGGGGAACAATCAGCCCCAGCATTTT
TRBJ2-5	TRBV5-6	NA	NA	CASSLGAWTQYF	TGTGCCAGCAGCTTGGGGGCTTGGACCCAGTACTTC
TRBJ1-4	TRBV6-1	NA	NA	CASSTHRNEKLFF	TGTGCCAGCAGTACTCACAGGAATGAAAAACTGTTTTTT
TRBJ1-2	TRBV5-4	TRBD1	NA	CASSPGQMNYGYTF	TGTGCCAGCAGCCCGGGACAGATGAACTATGGCTACACCTTC
TRBJ1-2	TRBV12-5	TRBD1	NA	CASGQTGELNYGYTF	TGTGCTAGTGGGCAGACAGGGGAACTCAACTATGGCTACACCTTC
TRBJ2-2	TRBV5-1	TRBD2	NA	CASKESGGANTGELFF	TGCGCCAGCAAGGAAAGCGGGGGGGCAAACACCGGGGAGCTGTTTTTT
TRBJ1-1	TRBV7-9	TRBD1	NA	CASYQLTGGDTEAFF	TGTGCCAGCTACCAATTGACAGGGGGCGACACTGAAGCTTTCTTT
TRBJ1-1	TRBV7-3	NA	few	CATSRGMNTEAFF	TGTGCCACCAGTAGGGGGATGAACACTGAAGCTTTCTTT
TRBJ2-5	TRBV7-9	TRBD2	NA	CSSSEPRGGSRETQYF	TGTTCCAGCAGCGAACCTCGGGGCGGGAGTCGCGAGACCCAGTACTTC
TRBJ1-1	TRBV7-2	NA	NA	CASTETAGITEAFF	TGTGCCAGCACCGAGACAGCCGGAATCACTGAAGCTTTCTTT
TRBJ1-3	TRBV5-1	NA	once	CASKRGVSGNTIYF	TGCGCCAGCAAGCGGGGGGTCTCTGGAAACACCATATATTTT
TRBJ2-3	TRBV2	NA	NA	CASRRTTIPGDTQYF	TGTGCCAGCAGGAGGACTACAATCCCTGGTGATACGCAGTATTTT
TRBJ2-3	TRBV4-2	NA	NA	CASSPRLGLGTDTQYF	TGTGCCAGCAGCCCCCGTCTCGGGTTAGGCACAGATACGCAGTATTTT
TRBJ2-2	TRBV5-1	TRBD2	NA	CASSSWTSGGATGELFF	TGCGCCAGCAGCTCATGGACTAGCGGGGGGGCCACCGGGGAGCTGTTTTTT
TRBJ1-1	TRBV6-1	NA	NA	CASSEWGPRGTEAFF	TGTGCCAGCAGTGAATGGGGCCCAAGGGGGACTGAAGCTTTCTTT
TRBJ1-2	TRBV6-6	NA	NA	CASHRQGGGYTF	TGTGCCTCACACCGGCAGGGCGGTGGCTACACCTTC
TRBJ2-2	TRBV9	NA	NA	CASSVLSFTGELFF	TGTGCCAGCAGCGTCCTAAGCTTCACCGGGGAGCTGTTTTTT
TRBJ2-7	TRBV11-2	TRBD1	NA	CASSWDRGSYEQYF	TGTGCCAGCAGCTGGGACAGGGGTTCCTACGAGCAGTACTTC
TRBJ1-5	TRBV5-5	NA	NA	CASSRWADDNQPQHF	TGTGCCAGCAGCCGCTGGGCTGACGACAATCAGCCCCAGCATTTT
TRBJ1-5	TRBV6-5	TRBD1	NA	CASSLDRANQPQHF	TGTGCCAGCAGCCTCGACAGGGCAAACCAGCCCCAGCATTTT